A single sample is the source of the 23 T cell receptor beta chains below, sequenced in a study of beta chain features in type 1 diabetes. Every isolated RNA sample was fully reverse transcribed, so sequencing captured expressed TCRB transcripts. Profiled with immunoSEQ multiplex PCR; TCRdb holds only in-frame clones, not every one. Of under 900,000 clones listed, about a sixth are singletons. Sequencing used naive CD4+ T cells from blood. The source is a woman under 30 in good health.

This sequence joins TRBV6-1 and TRBJ2-7; D gene unclear. V was trimmed by 5 bases and J by 2 bases, leaving 16 bases between them. CDR1 and CDR2 from the germline V gene are MNHNS and SASEGT. The CDR3 has 15 residues. CDR3 protein: CASSITGVKPYEQYF. Written as DNA, the CDR3 is TGTGCCAGCAGTATCACGGGTGTGAAGCCCTACGAGCAGTACTTC.

The table lists this clone with a few counts. J is TRBJ2-5 and V is TRBV11-3; D not resolved. Trimming left V 0 bases short and J 5 bases short, with 7 bases between. This CDR3 is 13 amino acids long. CDR1 is SGHNT and CDR2 is YENEEA in the germline V gene. CDR3 residues: CASSLDPGETQYF. For the CDR3, the DNA is TGTGCCAGCAGCTTAGATCCGGGCGAGACCCAGTACTTC.

This chain connects TRBV18 to TRBJ1-1, with D hard to call. V lost 3 bases and J lost 6, with 8 bases in between. The length of the CDR3 is 12 residues. Germline CDR1 reads KGHSH; CDR2 reads LQKENI. The CDR3 nucleotides are TGTGCCAGCTCACCCGCCGGGGCTGAAGCTTTCTTT. Its translation is CASSPAGAEAFF.

V is TRBV4-1 and J is TRBJ2-2; the match to TRBD2 covers 14 bases. CDR3 length: 17 residues. Germline V CDR1 and CDR2: MGHRA, YSYEKL. V trimming: 4 bases; J trimming: 5 bases; junction bases outside the gene matches: 6. CDR3 nucleotide sequence: TGCGCCAGCAGCCGGGGGACTAGCGGGAGTTCGACCGGGGAGCTGTTTTTT. It is translated as CASSRGTSGSSTGELFF.

The sample holds a few counts of this clone. This chain links TRBV21-1 with TRBJ2-7; the table's TRBD2 call for D was not verified on the DNA. TRBV21-1 is designated a pseudogene. The CDR3 has 15 amino acids. The CDR3 region is CASSKDVGGPYEQYF. The CDR3 DNA is TGTGCCAGCAGCAAAGATGTGGGAGGGCCGTACGAGCAGTACTTC.

This clone was observed a handful of times. V is TRBV23-1 and J is TRBJ1-5; 9 nucleotides line up with TRBD1. TRBV23-1 is an open reading frame, and its role is uncertain. The CDR3 spans 18 residues. Trimming cost V 0 bases and J 1 base; bases outside gene matches: 7. CDR3 in amino acids: CASSQSVTGGISNQPQHF. The CDR3 DNA reads as TGCGCCAGCAGTCAATCGGTGACAGGGGGAATCAGCAATCAGCCCCAGCATTTT.

This clone was seen more than once but under ten times. This sequence joins TRBV7-9 and TRBJ1-2; 9 bases are shared with TRBD1. The CDR3 is made up of 16 amino acids. CDR1 SEHNR and CDR2 FQNEAQ come from the germline V gene (reference sequence). V lost 4 bases to trimming and J lost 6 bases; unmatched junction nucleotides: 12. The CDR3 DNA reads TGTGCCAGCAGCTCGTCCCGGGACAGGGAACGGCATGGCTACACCTTC. Translated, it gives CASSSSRDRERHGYTF.

This clone was counted a few times. As DNA, the CDR3 is TGTGCCAGCAGCCCCGCCGGCAAAAGCTCCTACAATGAGCAGTTCTTC. Its translation is CASSPAGKSSYNEQFF. The J gene is TRBJ2-1, the V gene TRBV6-6, with D unclear. CDR1 and CDR2 (germline): MNHNY, SVGAGI (reference sequence). This CDR3 is 16 amino acids long. Trimming took off 6 bases at V and 0 bases at J, with 15 bases between the two ends.

The gene calls are TRBV5-6 and TRBJ1-5; D remains ambiguous. The germline V gene has CDR1 SGHDT and CDR2 YYEEEE. This CDR3 has 12 amino acids. V was shortened by 4 bases and J by 7 bases, with 9 bases between the two germline ends. The CDR3, as DNA: TGTGCCAGCAGCCAATCAGGCCAGCCCCAGCATTTT. This codes for CASSQSGQPQHF.

The chain employs TRBV11-2 and TRBJ2-4, with D maybe TRBD1 (5 bases). From germline, CDR1 is SGHAT and CDR2 FQNNGV. This CDR3 region has 18 residues. Trimming pared 5 bases from V and 2 bases from J, leaving 22 bases between. The CDR3 nucleotides read TGTGCCAGCAGCCCAACTCAGGGAATGATCAGGACCAAAAACATTCAGTACTTC. Translation gives CASSPTQGMIRTKNIQYF.

This clone showed up just a few times. The CDR3 nucleotides are TGCGCCAGCAGCTTGCAGGGTTACACAGATACGCAGTATTTT. Protein product: CASSLQGYTDTQYF. V usage is TRBV5-1 and J usage is TRBJ2-3, with TRBD1 as a possible D gene (5 bases). Germline lookup yields CDR1 SGHRS and CDR2 YFSETQ. The V and J ends lost 1 base and 2 bases respectively, with 8 bases between them. This CDR3 has 14 residues.

The chain combines TRBV9 with TRBJ2-2; no definite D call. Germline CDR1 is SGDLS and CDR2 is YYNGEE. The CDR3 is made up of 16 amino acids. The V end was cut by 2 bases, the J end by 0 bases, with 11 bases between. The CDR3 nucleotides read TGTGCCAGCAGCGTTAACAGTGTCGCGAACACCGGGGAGCTGTTTTTT. Its protein is CASSVNSVANTGELFF.

This clone was recorded a few times. The chain joins TRBV28 to TRBJ2-3, with D perhaps matching TRBD1 (5 bases). This CDR3 region has 14 residues. The germline CDR1 and CDR2 sequences are MDHEN and SYDVKM. V lost 5 bases to trimming and J lost 5 bases, with 14 bases between them. CDR3: CASSLRQLGDTQYF. The CDR3, as DNA: TGTGCCAGCAGTCTGCGACAGCTGGGAGATACGCAGTATTTT.

The sample holds one count of this clone. The chain has TRBV28 and TRBJ1-5; D is uncertain. Trimming removed 6 bases from V and 3 bases from J, with 6 bases in between. Germline V gives CDR1 MDHEN, CDR2 SYDVKM. The CDR3 extends over 12 amino acids. The CDR3 reads CASSQYNQPQHF. CDR3 sequence (DNA): TGTGCCAGCAGCCAGTACAATCAGCCCCAGCATTTT. Together with reference TRBV28 and TRBJ1-5, the CDR3 gives the full variable domain: DVKVTQSSRYLVKRTGEKVFLECVQDMDHENMFWYRQDPGLGLRLIYFSYDVKMKEKGDIPEGYSVSREKKERFSLILESASTNQTSMYLCASSQYNQPQHFGDGTRLSIL.

This clone was counted a few times. This CDR3 reads CATSRVPGRDVYEQYF. The CDR3 region has the DNA TGTGCCACCAGCAGAGTCCCTGGGCGGGATGTCTACGAGCAGTACTTC. The V and J genes are TRBV15 and TRBJ2-7; D is perhaps TRBD2 (6 bases). This CDR3 comprises 16 residues. Trimming took 1 base from V and 3 from J, leaving 16 bases between them. Looked up from germline, CDR1 is LNHNV and CDR2 is YYDKDF (reference sequence). Together with reference TRBV15 and TRBJ2-7, the CDR3 gives the full variable domain: DAMVIQNPRYQVTQFGKPVTLSCSQTLNHNVMYWYQQKSSQAPKLLFHYYDKDFNNEADTPDNFQSRRPNTSFCFLDIRSPGLGDTAMYLCATSRVPGRDVYEQYFGPGTRLTVT.

The chain links TRBV5-1 to TRBJ2-6; 9 bases map to TRBD2. CDR1 SGHRS and CDR2 YFSETQ come from the germline V gene. J gave up 0 bases and V 4 bases, and 5 bases lay outside the gene matches. The CDR3 length is 17 residues. CDR3 residues: CASSVRTSASGANVLTF. The DNA for the CDR3 is TGCGCCAGCAGCGTCCGGACTAGCGCCTCTGGGGCCAACGTCCTGACTTTC.

The table lists this clone with a few counts. The rearrangement links TRBV28 to TRBJ1-2; D call uncertain. Trimming took 3 bases from V and 8 from J, leaving 16 bases between them. The CDR3 spans 14 residues. The germline V gene encodes CDR1 MDHEN and CDR2 SYDVKM. The CDR3 DNA reads TGTGCCAGCAGTTTGGCGATTCAGTCGTGGGGCTACACCTTC. It translates to CASSLAIQSWGYTF.

This clone was recorded a few times. The chain combines TRBV5-6 with TRBJ1-2; D is uncertain. Germline V gene sequence: CDR1 SGHDT, CDR2 YYEEEE. The CDR3 consists of 12 residues. Trimming removed 4 bases from V and 4 bases from J, with 8 bases in between. The CDR3 DNA reads TGTGCCAGCAGCCGGGCGCCCTATGGCTACACCTTC. Translating gives CASSRAPYGYTF.

This rearrangement joins TRBV28 to TRBJ2-7; TRBD2 aligns across 8 bases. This CDR3 is 15 amino acids long. Germline V CDR1 and CDR2: MDHEN, SYDVKM. V shed 6 bases and J 2 bases; nucleotides not matched to a gene: 9. The CDR3 nucleotides are TGTGCCAGCAGCCCAAGCGGGAGCATGACCTACGAGCAGTACTTC. Translated, it gives CASSPSGSMTYEQYF.

The rearrangement links TRBV10-1 to TRBJ1-4, with D possibly being TRBD1 (5 bases). V was clipped by 5 bases and J by 8 bases, with 12 bases between them. This CDR3 has 13 amino acids. Germline V lookup: CDR1 WNHNN, CDR2 SYGVQD (reference sequence). The CDR3 loop reads CASSIGRGEKLFF. CDR3 bases: TGCGCCAGCAGTATTGGGCGGGGCGAAAAACTGTTTTTT.

This clone has a handful of counts. The chain combines TRBV5-1 with TRBJ1-5; no reliable D call. Germline CDR1 SGHRS, CDR2 YFSETQ. This CDR3 is built from 17 residues. Trimming pared 4 bases from V and 2 bases from J, leaving 19 bases between. The CDR3 spells CASSPGAEGFGNQPQHF. The CDR3 DNA is TGCGCCAGCAGCCCTGGAGCAGAAGGGTTCGGCAATCAGCCCCAGCATTTT. The full variable domain, rest sourced from reference TRBV5-1 and TRBJ1-5, is KAGVTQTPRYLIKTRGQQVTLSCSPISGHRSVSWYQQTPGQGLQFLFEYFSETQRNKGNFPGRFSGRQFSNSRSEMNVSTLELGDSALYLCASSPGAEGFGNQPQHFGDGTRLSIL.

J is TRBJ2-7 and V is TRBV9; D gene ambiguous. V was trimmed by 0 bases and J by 7 bases, leaving 11 bases between them. The germline CDR1 and CDR2 sequences are SGDLS and YYNGEE. This CDR3 contains 13 residues. The CDR3 reads CASSVGLVGEQYF. Here the CDR3 DNA reads TGTGCCAGCAGCGTAGGTTTAGTAGGTGAGCAGTACTTC.

To note about this clone: The same CDR3 is also encoded by other DNA sequences in this sample. The chain employs TRBV5-4 and TRBJ2-1; no clear D. This CDR3 spans 12 amino acids. CDR1 is SGHNT and CDR2 is YYREEE in the germline V gene (reference sequence). V was clipped by 1 base and J by 7 bases, with 6 bases between them. The CDR3 DNA follows: TGTGCCAGCAGCTTGATGCGGAATGAGCAGTTCTTC. Translation: CASSLMRNEQFF.